One sample yielded the 14 T cell receptor beta chains listed below, sequenced in a study of immune evolution from preneoplasia to lung adenocarcinoma. The data were produced by immunoSEQ multiplex PCR, yet TCRdb's version contains in-frame clones alone and is incomplete. The table has 5,800 or so clones, roughly three quarters seen once. Sample: FFPE minimally invasive lung adenocarcinoma tissue. The receptors here all came from a person aged 70 to 80 with lung adenocarcinoma.

The V gene is TRBV5-1, the J gene TRBJ2-7; D is possibly TRBD2 (6 bases). The germline V gene has CDR1 SGHRS and CDR2 YFSETQ. The V gene lost 0 bases and the J gene lost 6 bases, with 13 bases spanning the gap. The CDR3 extends over 14 amino acids. CDR3 amino acids: CASSLGRVGGEQYF. The CDR3 DNA is TGCGCCAGCAGCTTGGGCAGGGTCGGGGGCGAGCAGTACTTC.

V and J are TRBV4-1 and TRBJ1-3, with D perhaps TRBD1 (5 bases). Germline V CDR1 and CDR2: MGHRA, YSYEKL. Trimming took 1 base from V and 2 from J, leaving 18 bases between them. The CDR3 is made up of 18 amino acids. CDR3 sequence (DNA): TGCGCCAGCAGCCAAGGCGCCGGAGGGGTGAGCGCTGGAAACACCATATATTTT. Translated, it gives CASSQGAGGVSAGNTIYF.

This chain uses TRBV11-2 with TRBJ1-1, with 8 bases aligning to TRBD1. The V gene end was trimmed by 3 bases and the J gene end by 4 bases; junction bases not matched to a gene: 1. This CDR3 region has 13 residues. From germline, CDR1 is SGHAT and CDR2 FQNNGV. CDR3 bases: TGTGCCAGCAGCTTTGGACAGGGCACTGAAGCTTTCTTT. Its protein product is CASSFGQGTEAFF.

This clone was seen only a few times. The chain joins TRBV19 to TRBJ2-2, with D tentatively TRBD1 or TRBD2 (5 bases each). V was cut by 5 bases and J by 7 bases, with 17 bases left in between. Germline CDR1 LNHDA, CDR2 SQIVND (reference sequence). This CDR3 has 15 amino acids. The CDR3 loop is CASSVGRHSGGELFF. The CDR3 region has the DNA TGTGCCAGTAGTGTGGGACGACATTCAGGCGGGGAGCTGTTTTTT.

V gene TRBV28 combines with J gene TRBJ2-7, with 9 bases fitting TRBD2. Trimming cost V 3 bases and J 2 bases; bases outside gene matches: 5. CDR1 and CDR2 (germline): MDHEN, SYDVKM. CDR3 length: 15 residues. The CDR3 spells CASSFRAGGAYEQYF. DNA of the CDR3: TGTGCCAGCAGTTTCCGAGCGGGAGGCGCCTACGAGCAGTACTTC. The whole variable domain, filled in from reference TRBV28 and TRBJ2-7, reads DVKVTQSSRYLVKRTGEKVFLECVQDMDHENMFWYRQDPGLGLRLIYFSYDVKMKEKGDIPEGYSVSREKKERFSLILESASTNQTSMYLCASSFRAGGAYEQYFGPGTRLTVT.

The V call is TRBV7-9, the J call TRBJ1-2; TRBD1 aligns across 9 bases. The trim removed 5 bases at V and 9 bases at J, leaving 19 bases unmatched. Germline CDR1 and CDR2: SEHNR and FQNEAQ (reference sequence). CDR3 length equals 17 residues. As DNA, the CDR3 is TGTGCCAGCAGCCCTACCGGGACAGGGTTGGTGGGTATCAGCTACACCTTC. This encodes CASSPTGTGLVGISYTF.

This chain uses TRBV14 with TRBJ2-7; D uncertain. CDR1 is SGHDN and CDR2 is FVKESK in the germline V gene. The CDR3 contains 11 residues. V dropped 6 bases and J dropped 6 bases, with 9 bases sitting between them. DNA for the CDR3: TGTGCCAGCAGTTTTAGTTCCGAGCAGTACTTC. It encodes CASSFSSEQYF.

The chain joins TRBV6-5 to TRBJ2-5; TRBD1 matches at 7 bases. J gave up 6 bases and V 0 bases, and 7 bases lay outside the gene matches. There are 15 residues in the CDR3. The V gene's germline CDR1 is MNHEY and CDR2 SVGAGI. DNA for the CDR3: TGTGCCAGCAGTTACTCGAGTAGGGGGCGAAAGACCCAGTACTTC. This encodes CASSYSSRGRKTQYF.

This chain uses TRBV7-9 with TRBJ2-5; 15 nucleotides agree with TRBD2. CDR1 and CDR2 from the germline V gene are SEHNR and FQNEAQ (reference sequence). This CDR3 is built from 19 residues. With 6 bases clipped from V and 3 bases from J, the junction kept 14 bases outside the gene matches. CDR3 sequence (DNA): TGTGCCAGCAGTCCCCGGACTAGCGGGGGGGCCTGGGGAGAAGAGACCCAGTACTTC. Its protein product is CASSPRTSGGAWGEETQYF.

This clone was seen a handful of times. The CDR3 sequence is CASSYTGGSTEAFF. The DNA for the CDR3 is TGTGCCAGTAGTTATACAGGGGGAAGCACTGAAGCTTTCTTT. The rearrangement uses TRBV19 and TRBJ1-1, with 8 bases lining up with TRBD1. Germline trimming cut 5 bases from V and 4 bases from J; bases unmatched to any gene: 6. CDR1 and CDR2 (germline): LNHDA, SQIVND (reference sequence). The CDR3 sequence is 14 residues long.

The V and J genes are TRBV28 and TRBJ1-4, with D maybe TRBD1 (5 bases). V dropped 5 bases and J dropped 5 bases, with 12 bases sitting between them. From germline, CDR1 is MDHEN and CDR2 SYDVKM. This CDR3 is built from 14 residues. The CDR3 coding sequence is TGTGCCAGCAGTCCTACTGGGGGGAATGAAAAACTGTTTTTT. It encodes CASSPTGGNEKLFF.

The chain links TRBV25-1 to TRBJ2-5, with D perhaps TRBD1 (5 bases). CDR1 and CDR2 (germline): MGHDK, SYGVNS. This CDR3 spans 13 amino acids. Trimming stripped 6 bases from V and 0 bases from J, with 8 bases between. DNA for the CDR3: TGTGCCAGCAGCAGACAGTACCAAGAGACCCAGTACTTC. Amino acid sequence: CASSRQYQETQYF.

V and J are TRBV7-3 and TRBJ2-4; 11 positions agree with TRBD2. Germline trimming cut 5 bases from V and 3 bases from J; bases unmatched to any gene: 12. Germline CDR1 reads SGHTA; CDR2 reads FQGTGA. The CDR3 contains 18 residues. CDR3 sequence reads: CASSLGPGLADLKNIQYF. Here the CDR3 DNA reads TGTGCCAGCAGCCTAGGGCCGGGACTAGCGGACCTCAAAAACATTCAGTACTTC.

The CDR3 bases are TGTGCCACCAGCAGAGAGGCCAGGGGCAACTATGGCTACACCTTC. Translation gives CATSREARGNYGYTF. The chain joins TRBV15 to TRBJ1-2; D might be TRBD1 (6 bases). V lost 0 bases and J 2 bases, leaving 10 bases between the germline ends. The CDR3 runs 15 residues. Germline V CDR1 and CDR2: LNHNV, YYDKDF (reference sequence). Using reference TRBV15 and TRBJ1-2 for the parts outside the CDR3, the full variable domain is DAMVIQNPRYQVTQFGKPVTLSCSQTLNHNVMYWYQQKSSQAPKLLFHYYDKDFNNEADTPDNFQSRRPNTSFCFLDIRSPGLGDTAMYLCATSREARGNYGYTFGSGTRLTVV.